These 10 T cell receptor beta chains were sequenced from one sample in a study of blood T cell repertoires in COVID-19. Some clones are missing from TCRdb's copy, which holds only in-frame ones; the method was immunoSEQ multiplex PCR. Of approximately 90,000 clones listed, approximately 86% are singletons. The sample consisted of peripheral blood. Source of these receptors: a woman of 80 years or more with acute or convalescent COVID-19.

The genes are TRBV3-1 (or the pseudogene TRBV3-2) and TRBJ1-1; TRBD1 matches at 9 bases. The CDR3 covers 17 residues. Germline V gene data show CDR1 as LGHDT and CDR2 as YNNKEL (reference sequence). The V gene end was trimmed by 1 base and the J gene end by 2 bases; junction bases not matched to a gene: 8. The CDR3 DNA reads TGTGCCAGCAGCCAAGCGCCGGGACAGGGAACCAACACTGAAGCTTTCTTT. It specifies CASSQAPGQGTNTEAFF.

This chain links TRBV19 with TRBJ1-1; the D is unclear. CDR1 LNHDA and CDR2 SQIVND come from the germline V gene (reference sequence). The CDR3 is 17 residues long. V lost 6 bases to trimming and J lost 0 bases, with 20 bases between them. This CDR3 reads CASSSFTPGSMNTEAFF. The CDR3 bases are TGTGCCAGTAGCTCCTTTACCCCGGGGAGTATGAACACTGAAGCTTTCTTT.

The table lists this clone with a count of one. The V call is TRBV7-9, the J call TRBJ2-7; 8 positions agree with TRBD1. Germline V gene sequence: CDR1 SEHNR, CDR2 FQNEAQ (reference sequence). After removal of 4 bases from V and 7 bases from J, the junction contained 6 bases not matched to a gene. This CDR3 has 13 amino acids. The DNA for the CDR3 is TGTGCCAGCAGCTCAGGGGGCGCGGGAGAGCAGTACTTC. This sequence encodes CASSSGGAGEQYF.

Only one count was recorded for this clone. DNA for the CDR3: TGTGCCAGCAGTTTGGGGAGGGGCTATGGCTACACCTTC. This translates into CASSLGRGYGYTF. The chain couples TRBV28 to TRBJ1-2, with a tentative D call TRBD1 (5 bases). The CDR3 is 13 amino acids. From germline, CDR1 is MDHEN and CDR2 SYDVKM. Trimming removed 3 bases from V and 4 bases from J, with 9 bases in between.

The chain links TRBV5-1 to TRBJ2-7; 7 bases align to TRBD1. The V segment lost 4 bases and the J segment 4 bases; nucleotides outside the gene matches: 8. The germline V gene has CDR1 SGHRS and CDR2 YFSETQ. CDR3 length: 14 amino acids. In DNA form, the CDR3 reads TGCGCCAGCAGCCCGCCGGGACAGCTATACGAGCAGTACTTC. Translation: CASSPPGQLYEQYF. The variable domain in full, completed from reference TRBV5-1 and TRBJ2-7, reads KAGVTQTPRYLIKTRGQQVTLSCSPISGHRSVSWYQQTPGQGLQFLFEYFSETQRNKGNFPGRFSGRQFSNSRSEMNVSTLELGDSALYLCASSPPGQLYEQYFGPGTRLTVT.

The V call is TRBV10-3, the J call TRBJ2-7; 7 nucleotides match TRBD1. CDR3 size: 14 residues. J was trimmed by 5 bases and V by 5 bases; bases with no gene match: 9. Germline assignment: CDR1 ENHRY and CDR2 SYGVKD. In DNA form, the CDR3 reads TGTGCCATCAGTCAGGCAGGGGGTCTTAACGAGCAGTACTTC. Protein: CAISQAGGLNEQYF.

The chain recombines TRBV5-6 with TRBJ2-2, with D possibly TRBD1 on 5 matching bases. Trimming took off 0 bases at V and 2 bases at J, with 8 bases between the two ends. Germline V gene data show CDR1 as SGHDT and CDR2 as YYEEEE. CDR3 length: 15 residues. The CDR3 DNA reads TGTGCCAGCAGCTTGGCTGGACACAACACCGGGGAGCTGTTTTTT. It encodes CASSLAGHNTGELFF. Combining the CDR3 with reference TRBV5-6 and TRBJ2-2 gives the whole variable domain DAGVTQSPTHLIKTRGQQVTLRCSPKSGHDTVSWYQQALGQGPQFIFQYYEEEERQRGNFPDRFSGHQFPNYSSELNVNALLLGDSALYLCASSLAGHNTGELFFGEGSRLTVL.

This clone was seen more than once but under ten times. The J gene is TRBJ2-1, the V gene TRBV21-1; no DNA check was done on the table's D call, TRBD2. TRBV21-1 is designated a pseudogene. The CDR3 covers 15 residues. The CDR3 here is CASTTGLAGNNEQFF. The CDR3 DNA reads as TGTGCCAGCACCACGGGACTAGCGGGGAACAATGAGCAGTTCTTC.

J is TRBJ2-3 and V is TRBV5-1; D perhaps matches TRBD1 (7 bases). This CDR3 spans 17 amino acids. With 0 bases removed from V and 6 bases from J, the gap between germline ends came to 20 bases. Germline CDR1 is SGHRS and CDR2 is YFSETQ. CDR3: CASSLGGRGAPIDTQYF. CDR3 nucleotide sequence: TGCGCCAGCAGCTTGGGGGGCAGGGGGGCACCCATCGATACGCAGTATTTT.

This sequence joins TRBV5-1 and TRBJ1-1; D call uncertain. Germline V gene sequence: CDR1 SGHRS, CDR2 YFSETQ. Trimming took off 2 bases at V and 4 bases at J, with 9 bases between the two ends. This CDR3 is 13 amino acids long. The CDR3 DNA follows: TGCGCCAGCAGCTTTAACCAAGCCACTGAAGCTTTCTTT. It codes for CASSFNQATEAFF.